This TCR beta chain was identified during a study of cytomegalovirus exposure and HLA in healthy donors. General study results and limits: A missense DCLRE1C variant was associated with V- and J-gene trimming of TCR beta chains in a later analysis, and an independent cohort replicated the association.

Of note for this clone: Its antigen remains unidentified.

PCR was performed using 60 Vbeta and 13 Jbeta primers. Assay used: immunoSEQ multiplex PCR; TCRdb lists only in-frame clones, some missing. Of roughly 120,000 clones listed, 82% were seen once; the top ten hold 10% to 12%. This TCR derives from a male donor in good health and CMV-seropositive. The sample was PBMCs.

DNA of the CDR3: TGCGCCAGCACCCTTGCCGGGACTAGCGGGCAATATGGGAATGAGCAGTTCTTC. Residues: CASTLAGTSGQYGNEQFF. The gene calls are TRBV10-1 and TRBJ2-1; 12 bases line up with TRBD2. CDR3 length: 18 amino acids. Per the germline V gene, CDR1 is WNHNN and CDR2 is SYGVQD (reference sequence). Losses at the gene ends were 7 bases for V and 7 bases for J; bases not matched to a gene: 17.